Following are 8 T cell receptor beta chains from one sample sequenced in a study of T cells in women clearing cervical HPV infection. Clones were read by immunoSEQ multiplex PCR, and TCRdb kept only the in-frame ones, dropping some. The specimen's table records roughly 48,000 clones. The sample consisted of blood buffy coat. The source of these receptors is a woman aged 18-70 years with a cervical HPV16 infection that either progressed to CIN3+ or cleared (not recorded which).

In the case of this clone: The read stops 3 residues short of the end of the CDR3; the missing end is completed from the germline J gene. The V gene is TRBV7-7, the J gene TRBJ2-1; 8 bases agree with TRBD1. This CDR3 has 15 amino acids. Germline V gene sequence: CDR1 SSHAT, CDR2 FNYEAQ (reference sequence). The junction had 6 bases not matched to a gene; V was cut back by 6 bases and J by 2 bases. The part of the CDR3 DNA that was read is TGTGCCAGCAGTTTGGACAGGGTGGCCTACAATGAG. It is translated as CASSLDRVAYNE. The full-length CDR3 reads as CASSLDRVAYNEQFF.

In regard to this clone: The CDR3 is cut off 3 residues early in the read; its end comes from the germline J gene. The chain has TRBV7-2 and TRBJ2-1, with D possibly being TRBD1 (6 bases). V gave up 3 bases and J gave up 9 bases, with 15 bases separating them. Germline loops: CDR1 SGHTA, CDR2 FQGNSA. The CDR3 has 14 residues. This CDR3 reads CASSFKGRGGEQFF. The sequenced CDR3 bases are TGTGCCAGCAGCTTTAAGGGTAGAGGGGGTGAG.

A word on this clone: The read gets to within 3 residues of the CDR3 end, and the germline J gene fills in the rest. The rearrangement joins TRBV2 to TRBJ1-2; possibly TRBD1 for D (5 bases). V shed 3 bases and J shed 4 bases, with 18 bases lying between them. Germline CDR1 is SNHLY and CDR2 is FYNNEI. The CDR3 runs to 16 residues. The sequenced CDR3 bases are TGTGCCAGCAGTGACGGGTCTGGGAGGGGTGGCTATGGC. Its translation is CASSDGSGRGGYG. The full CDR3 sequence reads CASSDGSGRGGYGYTF.

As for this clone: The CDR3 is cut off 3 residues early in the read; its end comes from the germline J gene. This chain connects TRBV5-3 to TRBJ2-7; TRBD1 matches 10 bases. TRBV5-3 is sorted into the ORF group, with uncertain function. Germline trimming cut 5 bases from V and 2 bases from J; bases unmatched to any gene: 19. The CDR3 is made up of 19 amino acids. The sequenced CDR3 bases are TGTGCCAGAAGACAGACCGGGACAGGGGCCCCTCGGCCTACCTACGAG. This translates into CARRQTGTGAPRPTYE. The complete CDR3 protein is CARRQTGTGAPRPTYEQYF.

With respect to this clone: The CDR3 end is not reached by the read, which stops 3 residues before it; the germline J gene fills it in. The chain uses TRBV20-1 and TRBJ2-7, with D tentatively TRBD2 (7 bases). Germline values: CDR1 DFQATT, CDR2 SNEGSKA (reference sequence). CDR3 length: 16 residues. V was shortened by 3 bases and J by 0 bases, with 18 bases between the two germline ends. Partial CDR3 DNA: TGCAGTGCTAGTCCAAGGGGGGGGTACGTCTCCTACGAG. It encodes CSASPRGGYVSYE. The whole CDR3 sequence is CSASPRGGYVSYEQYF.

The CDR3 bases that were read are TGTGCCAGCAGCCCTCCTCCTACTAGCGGGAGTTTTAGGAGCACAGATACG. Translation gives CASSPPPTSGSFRSTDT. The CDR3 reads in full as CASSPPPTSGSFRSTDTQYF. The V call is TRBV13, the J call TRBJ2-3; 11 bases map to TRBD2. The read is 3 residues too short to cover the CDR3 end, so that end is filled in from the germline J gene. The germline V gene has CDR1 PRHDT and CDR2 FYEKMQ (reference sequence). The V segment lost 5 bases and the J segment 0 bases; nucleotides outside the gene matches: 16. The CDR3 spans 20 residues.

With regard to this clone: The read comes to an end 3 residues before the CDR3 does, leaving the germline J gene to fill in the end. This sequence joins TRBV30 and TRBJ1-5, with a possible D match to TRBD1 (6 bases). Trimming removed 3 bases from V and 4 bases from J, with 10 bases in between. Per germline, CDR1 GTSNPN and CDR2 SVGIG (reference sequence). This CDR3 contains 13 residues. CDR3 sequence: CAWSTQGNQPQHF. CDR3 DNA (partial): TGTGCCTGGAGCACACAGGGAAATCAGCCC. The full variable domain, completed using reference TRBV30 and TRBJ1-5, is SQTIHQWPATLVQPVGSPLSLECTVEGTSNPNLYWYRQAAGRGLQLLFYSVGIGQISSEVPQNLSASRPQDRQFILSSKKLLLSDSGFYLCAWSTQGNQPQHFGDGTRLSIL.

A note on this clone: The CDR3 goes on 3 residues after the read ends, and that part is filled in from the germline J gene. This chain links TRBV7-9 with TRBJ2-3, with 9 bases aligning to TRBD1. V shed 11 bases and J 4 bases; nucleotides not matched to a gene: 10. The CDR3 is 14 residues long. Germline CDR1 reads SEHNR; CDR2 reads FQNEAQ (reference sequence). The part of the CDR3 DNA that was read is TGTGCCGTCATTGCCTGGGACAGGGCAGATACG. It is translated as CAVIAWDRADT. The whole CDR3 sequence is CAVIAWDRADTQYF.